This entry is about one TCR beta chain. Antigen: not known. Generated by immunoSEQ multiplex PCR, the TCRdb table keeps only in-frame clones and is missing some. The sample holds over 100,000 clones; approximately 86% are singletons and the top ten take approximately 2.6%. The sample comes from a study of T cell responses to AZD1222 COVID-19 vaccine. Study-level points and caveats: Reports indicate that nearly half of spike-specific TCRs are directed at unmutated variant regions. Increased Spike-specific TCR breadth and depth were observed after two AZD1222 doses.

The CDR3 is made up of 11 amino acids. Germline values: CDR1 SGHNT, CDR2 YENEEA. Deletions cut 4 bases from V and 4 bases from J, with 5 bases between. This TCR came from an adult who received the AZD1222 COVID-19 vaccine. The material was peripheral blood, obtained 28 days after the second AZD1222 dose. V and J are TRBV11-3 and TRBJ2-7; D might be TRBD1 (5 bases). CDR3 nucleotide sequence: TGTGCCAGCAGCTCAGGGTACGAGCAGTACTTC. This gives the protein CASSSGYEQYF.